This passage covers 20 T cell receptor beta chains from one sample sequenced in a study of blood T cell repertoires in COVID-19. Using immunoSEQ multiplex PCR, the repertoire was profiled, and TCRdb retains in-frame clones only, with some absent. The sample has 100,000 to 120,000 clones, 76% seen once; the top ten hold roughly 3.8%. The sample taken for sequencing was peripheral blood. Receptor source: a woman older than 75 with acute or convalescent COVID-19.

The chain uses TRBV30 and TRBJ1-5, with D perhaps matching TRBD1 (5 bases). The V gene's germline CDR1 is GTSNPN and CDR2 SVGIG (reference sequence). This CDR3 is built from 13 residues. V lost 2 bases to trimming and J lost 5 bases, with 10 bases between them. The CDR3 spells CAWSSGGDQPQHF. The DNA of the CDR3 is TGTGCCTGGAGTTCCGGGGGGGATCAGCCCCAGCATTTT.

The V gene is TRBV5-5, the J gene TRBJ2-1, with 14 bases that match TRBD2. The junction had 9 bases not matched to a gene; V was cut back by 4 bases and J by 9 bases. The length of the CDR3 is 16 residues. Germline V gene sequence: CDR1 SGHKS, CDR2 YYEKEE (reference sequence). CDR3 region: CASSPAGTSGSGEQFF. The CDR3 DNA reads as TGTGCCAGCAGCCCCGCGGGGACTAGCGGGAGTGGTGAGCAGTTCTTC.

The chain joins TRBV19 to TRBJ1-5, with 8 bases identical to TRBD1. The length of the CDR3 is 15 residues. The ends lost 5 bases at V and 5 bases at J; junction bases unmatched: 8. Germline V gene data show CDR1 as LNHDA and CDR2 as SQIVND (reference sequence). Here the CDR3 DNA reads TGTGCCAGTAGTGTATTCACAGGGGGAGATCAGCCCCAGCATTTT. This sequence encodes CASSVFTGGDQPQHF.

V is TRBV15 and J is TRBJ1-2; 7 nucleotides match TRBD1. Unmatched junction bases numbered 8, after V lost 0 bases and J lost 7 bases. Germline CDR1 is LNHNV and CDR2 is YYDKDF (reference sequence). CDR3 length: 15 amino acids. This CDR3 reads CATSRDSPGGGGYTF. As DNA, the CDR3 is TGTGCCACCAGCAGAGATTCGCCAGGGGGTGGTGGCTACACCTTC.

The rearrangement links TRBV20-1 to TRBJ1-1; a weak D match, TRBD1 (6 bases). V was pared by 6 bases and J by 0 bases, with 14 bases between. This CDR3 has 14 residues. The germline CDR1 and CDR2 sequences are DFQATT and SNEGSKA (reference sequence). The CDR3 loop reads CSASLTGMNTEAFF. The CDR3 DNA follows: TGCAGTGCAAGTTTAACAGGGATGAACACTGAAGCTTTCTTT.

This clone was seen just once. The J gene is TRBJ2-5, the V gene TRBV5-1; D may be TRBD1 (7 bases). The CDR3 has 15 amino acids. Germline V lookup: CDR1 SGHRS, CDR2 YFSETQ. The V and J ends lost 3 bases and 2 bases respectively, with 14 bases between them. The DNA of the CDR3 is TGCGCCAGCAGCTGGGGGGACAGTACACAAGAGACCCAGTACTTC. This encodes CASSWGDSTQETQYF.

There are a few counts of this clone. The rearrangement joins TRBV5-4 to TRBJ2-1; 12 bases fit TRBD2. The CDR3 is made up of 16 amino acids. V dropped 4 bases and J dropped 7; count of bases not matched to a gene: 9. CDR1 is SGHNT and CDR2 is YYREEE in the germline V gene (reference sequence). DNA for the CDR3: TGTGCCAGCAGCCTTCCTAGCGGGGGGGCCCGGAATGAGCAGTTCTTC. Translated, it gives CASSLPSGGARNEQFF. The full variable domain, with the rest looked up from reference TRBV5-4 and TRBJ2-1, is ETGVTQSPTHLIKTRGQQVTLRCSSQSGHNTVSWYQQALGQGPQFIFQYYREEENGRGNFPPRFSGLQFPNYSSELNVNALELDDSALYLCASSLPSGGARNEQFFGPGTRLTVL.

The CDR3 protein is CASSHIQGLDEKLFF. CDR3 nucleotides: TGTGCCAGCAGCCATATACAGGGTTTGGATGAAAAACTGTTTTTT. V is TRBV4-2 and J is TRBJ1-4, with D perhaps TRBD1 (6 bases). Trimming left V 3 bases short and J 6 bases short, with 14 bases between. The CDR3 has 15 residues. Germline V CDR1 and CDR2: LGHNA, YNFKEQ.

The V and J genes are TRBV5-1 and TRBJ1-2; TRBD1 aligns across 7 bases. Germline loops: CDR1 SGHRS, CDR2 YFSETQ. The trim removed 0 bases at V and 4 bases at J, leaving 6 bases unmatched. This CDR3 is built from 15 residues. CDR3: CASSLATGQIYGYTF. Written as DNA, the CDR3 is TGCGCCAGCAGCTTGGCCACGGGACAGATCTATGGCTACACCTTC.

This clone was observed a handful of times. V usage is TRBV2 and J usage is TRBJ1-6; tentative D call: TRBD1 (6 bases). V was trimmed by 7 bases and J by 8 bases, leaving 15 bases between them. The CDR3 covers 14 residues. Germline CDR1 is SNHLY and CDR2 is FYNNEI. The CDR3 DNA reads TGTGCCAGCAAGCCTCAGGGGAGCGATTCACCCCTCCACTTT. Residues: CASKPQGSDSPLHF.

This sequence joins TRBV30 and TRBJ2-5, with D perhaps matching TRBD1 (5 bases). The CDR3 totals 13 residues. Per germline, CDR1 GTSNPN and CDR2 SVGIG (reference sequence). V dropped 1 base and J dropped 2 bases, with 8 bases sitting between them. The CDR3 DNA reads TGTGCCTGGAGTGGACAGATTCAAGAGACCCAGTACTTC. Its protein product is CAWSGQIQETQYF.

This clone was observed a single time. This sequence joins TRBV30 and TRBJ2-7; D is possibly TRBD1 (5 bases). V dropped 4 bases and J dropped 1 base, with 14 bases sitting between them. The germline CDR1 and CDR2 sequences are GTSNPN and SVGIG (reference sequence). The CDR3 runs to 14 residues. The CDR3 region is CAWNGQGGSYEQYF. The CDR3 bases are TGTGCCTGGAATGGGCAGGGTGGGTCCTACGAGCAGTACTTC.

The chain recombines TRBV27 with TRBJ2-7; the match to TRBD1 covers 7 bases. V lost 3 bases, J lost 5 bases, and 19 bases stayed unmatched. From germline, CDR1 is MNHEY and CDR2 SMNVEV (reference sequence). This CDR3 spans 18 amino acids. CDR3 region: CASSFRWLIGARGNEQYF. CDR3 nucleotide sequence: TGTGCCAGCAGTTTCCGGTGGTTGATCGGGGCCAGGGGGAACGAGCAGTACTTC.

The chain carries TRBV5-4 and TRBJ1-5, with D possibly TRBD1 on 5 matching bases. This CDR3 has 14 residues. CDR1 and CDR2 from the germline V gene are SGHNT and YYREEE (reference sequence). V lost 0 bases and J lost 1, with 5 bases in between. Here the CDR3 reads CASSLEGSNQPQHF. CDR3 coding DNA: TGTGCCAGCAGCTTGGAGGGGAGCAATCAGCCCCAGCATTTT.

This chain uses TRBV7-2 with TRBJ2-3; 7 nucleotides align to TRBD2. The CDR3 totals 15 residues. Germline V CDR1 and CDR2: SGHTA, FQGNSA. The junction had 8 bases not matched to a gene; V was cut back by 6 bases and J by 2 bases. The CDR3 DNA sequence: TGTGCCAGCAGGAAGCCGGGACTACTCACAGATACGCAGTATTTT. As protein: CASRKPGLLTDTQYF.

The V gene is TRBV3-1 (or the pseudogene TRBV3-2), the J gene TRBJ1-1, with a possible D match to TRBD1 (6 bases). The germline V and J ends were trimmed by 4 bases and 4 bases, with 16 bases remaining between them. The CDR3 is 15 residues long. Germline V gene lookup returns CDR1 LGHDT and CDR2 YNNKEL (reference sequence). This CDR3 is CASSPGRGSGTEAFF. As DNA, the CDR3 is TGTGCCAGCAGCCCCGGTAGGGGGTCGGGCACTGAAGCTTTCTTT.

The rearrangement links TRBV18 to TRBJ1-1; a possible D gene is TRBD1 (5 bases). The CDR3 is 13 amino acids. V lost 3 bases and J lost 5, with 10 bases in between. Germline CDR1 reads KGHSH; CDR2 reads LQKENI. CDR3 bases: TGTGCCAGCTCACCCAGTCCAGGGACTGAAGCTTTCTTT. It is translated as CASSPSPGTEAFF.

The V call is TRBV6-5, the J call TRBJ1-1, with TRBD1 as a possible D gene (5 bases). The CDR3 covers 16 residues. Germline V CDR1 and CDR2: MNHEY, SVGAGI. The ends were cut back, 3 bases at V and 1 base at J, with 15 bases in the middle. The CDR3 DNA is TGTGCCAGCAGTTATTGGAAGGGCGGGACGAACACTGAAGCTTTCTTT. Amino acid sequence: CASSYWKGGTNTEAFF.

The chain is built from TRBV5-1 and TRBJ2-3, with D tentatively TRBD2 (7 bases). V was cut by 4 bases and J by 1 base, with 25 bases left in between. Germline CDR1 is SGHRS and CDR2 is YFSETQ. The length of the CDR3 is 19 residues. CDR3 loop: CASSPYSGAGEDGTDTQYF. In DNA, the CDR3 is TGCGCCAGCAGCCCCTATTCGGGGGCGGGGGAAGATGGCACAGATACGCAGTATTTT.

This chain connects TRBV30 to TRBJ2-7; TRBD1 matches 7 bases. CDR3 length equals 15 residues. Losses at the gene ends were 4 bases for V and 0 bases for J; bases not matched to a gene: 9. Germline values: CDR1 GTSNPN, CDR2 SVGIG (reference sequence). CDR3 region: CAWKKKGASSYEQYF. The CDR3 coding sequence is TGTGCCTGGAAAAAAAAGGGGGCGAGCTCCTACGAGCAGTACTTC. Drawing the rest from reference TRBV30 and TRBJ2-7, the complete variable domain is SQTIHQWPATLVQPVGSPLSLECTVEGTSNPNLYWYRQAAGRGLQLLFYSVGIGQISSEVPQNLSASRPQDRQFILSSKKLLLSDSGFYLCAWKKKGASSYEQYFGPGTRLTVT.